The 15 T cell receptor beta chains presented below share a single source sample, sequenced in a study of radiation and T cells in renal cell carcinoma. Described time point: blood 2 weeks post-SBRT. Treatment here: 15 Gy SBRT to primary tumor, nephrectomy 4 weeks later. Sequencing was performed with immunoSEQ multiplex PCR; in TCRdb, only in-frame clones are kept and a portion is missing. Among about 130,000 clones, roughly 91% were seen once, and the ten largest hold about 5%. The sample consisted of blood, taken from a patient whose treatment included radiotherapy and nephrectomy. The source is a woman in her seventies with renal cell carcinoma.

This clone showed up just once. V is TRBV5-5 and J is TRBJ2-3; D might be TRBD1 (6 bases). The germline V gene has CDR1 SGHKS and CDR2 YYEKEE (reference sequence). The V gene lost 4 bases and the J gene lost 9 bases, with 18 bases spanning the gap. There are 14 residues in the CDR3. The CDR3 protein is CASSQSNRERTQYF. Written as DNA, the CDR3 is TGTGCCAGCAGCCAAAGTAACAGGGAGAGGACGCAGTATTTT. Complete variable domain (other parts from reference TRBV5-5 and TRBJ2-3): DAGVTQSPTHLIKTRGQQVTLRCSPISGHKSVSWYQQVLGQGPQFIFQYYEKEERGRGNFPDRFSARQFPNYSSELNVNALLLGDSALYLCASSQSNRERTQYFGPGTRLTVL.

This chain joins TRBV29-1 and TRBJ1-2; 7 bases align to TRBD1. V trimming: 3 bases; J trimming: 5 bases; junction bases outside the gene matches: 9. The V gene's germline CDR1 is SQVTM and CDR2 ANQGSEA. The CDR3 consists of 14 residues. This CDR3 reads CSVDKGARSYGYTF. The CDR3 nucleotides read TGCAGCGTTGATAAGGGGGCAAGGTCGTATGGCTACACCTTC.

The J gene is TRBJ2-1, the V gene TRBV27; tentatively, D is TRBD1 or TRBD2 (5 bases each). The V gene's germline CDR1 is MNHEY and CDR2 SMNVEV (reference sequence). V was trimmed by 5 bases and J by 8 bases, leaving 16 bases between them. The CDR3 totals 14 residues. The CDR3 protein is CASSPMAGTDEQFF. DNA of the CDR3: TGTGCCAGCAGTCCAATGGCCGGGACGGATGAGCAGTTCTTC.

This rearrangement joins TRBV28 to TRBJ2-5; maybe TRBD1 (6 bases). The CDR3 totals 13 residues. CDR1 and CDR2 (germline): MDHEN, SYDVKM. Trimming left V 5 bases short and J 3 bases short, with 10 bases between. CDR3 residues: CASSKGQKETQYF. The CDR3 DNA is TGTGCCAGCAGTAAAGGACAGAAAGAGACCCAGTACTTC.

The chain couples TRBV4-3 to TRBJ2-7; no definite D call. V lost 0 bases and J lost 2, with 5 bases in between. The CDR3 has 13 amino acids. Germline CDR1 reads LGHNA; CDR2 reads YSLEER. The CDR3 coding sequence is TGCGCCAGCAGCCAAGAGGCAACCTACGAGCAGTACTTC. Translation gives CASSQEATYEQYF.

The chain couples TRBV5-4 to TRBJ1-1, with 7 bases identical to TRBD1. CDR1 is SGHNT, CDR2 YYREEE, per germline (reference sequence). The CDR3 is 15 residues long. V lost 5 bases and J lost 1; bases outside the gene matches: 8. The chain's CDR3 is CASRPFGTANTEAFF. The CDR3 DNA is TGTGCCAGCAGACCGTTCGGGACAGCGAACACTGAAGCTTTCTTT.

This sequence joins TRBV5-1 and TRBJ2-7; maybe TRBD1 (5 bases). Germline V gene sequence: CDR1 SGHRS, CDR2 YFSETQ. Trimming removed 0 bases from V and 1 base from J, with 11 bases in between. There are 15 residues in the CDR3. The CDR3 loop reads CASSLAGQGSYEQYF. The CDR3 DNA follows: TGCGCCAGCAGCTTGGCCGGTCAGGGTTCCTACGAGCAGTACTTC.

The J gene is TRBJ2-3, the V gene TRBV9, with no clear D. Germline V gives CDR1 SGDLS, CDR2 YYNGEE. V shed 4 bases and J shed 1 base, with 10 bases lying between them. The CDR3 runs to 14 residues. The CDR3, as DNA: TGTGCCAGCAGCACCCGATCCCGCACAGATACGCAGTATTTT. This translates into CASSTRSRTDTQYF.

This clone was detected a few times. This sequence joins TRBV9 and TRBJ1-1; maybe TRBD1 (5 bases). Germline-derived CDR1 and CDR2 are SGDLS and YYNGEE. V was trimmed by 5 bases and J by 0 bases, leaving 14 bases between them. CDR3 size: 15 residues. CDR3 DNA sequence: TGTGCCAGCAGTTATTATGACAGAATGAACACTGAAGCTTTCTTT. It encodes CASSYYDRMNTEAFF.

The chain combines TRBV7-8 with TRBJ1-4, with 9 bases identical to TRBD1. CDR1 and CDR2 from the germline V gene are SGHVS and FQNEAQ. The CDR3 extends over 16 amino acids. With 6 bases clipped from V and 7 bases from J, the junction kept 12 bases outside the gene matches. CDR3 sequence: CASSVPGQGATEKLFF. The CDR3 nucleotides read TGTGCCAGCAGTGTCCCGGGACAGGGTGCGACTGAAAAACTGTTTTTT.

V and J are TRBV7-2 and TRBJ2-5; D perhaps matches TRBD2 (6 bases). The CDR3 runs to 15 residues. V was trimmed by 1 base and J by 5 bases, leaving 14 bases between them. Germline-derived CDR1 and CDR2 are SGHTA and FQGNSA. The CDR3 DNA reads TGTGCCAGCAGCTTAGGGACTACCTCGGGGGAGACCCAGTACTTC. It specifies CASSLGTTSGETQYF.

The J gene is TRBJ1-4, the V gene TRBV4-2; D might be TRBD1 (6 bases). The germline V gene encodes CDR1 LGHNA and CDR2 YNFKEQ. CDR3 size: 17 residues. Trimming removed 1 base at V and 3 bases at J, with 15 bases between. CDR3 sequence: CASSQAPGGAPNEKLFF. The CDR3 coding sequence is TGTGCCAGCAGCCAAGCCCCGGGGGGGGCACCTAATGAAAAACTGTTTTTT.

The rearrangement joins TRBV21-1 to TRBJ2-4; the DNA was not compared with TRBD1, the D call given in the table. TRBV21-1 is recorded as a pseudogene. The CDR3 has 16 amino acids. The CDR3 DNA is TGTGCCAGCAGCAAATCACCCAGGGGTAGGAAAAACATTCAGTACTTC. This gives the protein CASSKSPRGRKNIQYF.

This sequence joins TRBV2 and TRBJ2-1; D may be TRBD2 (5 bases). Germline V gene sequence: CDR1 SNHLY, CDR2 FYNNEI. This CDR3 is 12 amino acids long. Trimming took off 7 bases at V and 4 bases at J, with 8 bases between the two ends. This chain's CDR3 is CASTGSYNEQFF. CDR3 coding DNA: TGTGCCAGCACGGGATCTTACAATGAGCAGTTCTTC.

The V call is TRBV5-1, the J call TRBJ2-7, with a possible D match to TRBD2 (7 bases). Between the trimmed V and J ends, which lost 0 bases and 7 bases, there was a span of 20 bases. The CDR3 is 16 amino acids. Germline CDR1 reads SGHRS; CDR2 reads YFSETQ. CDR3 coding DNA: TGCGCCAGCAGCTTGGAGGCGAGGGGGGGACCCGTAGAGCAGTACTTC. This gives the protein CASSLEARGGPVEQYF. Based on the CDR3 plus reference TRBV5-1 and TRBJ2-7, the full variable domain is KAGVTQTPRYLIKTRGQQVTLSCSPISGHRSVSWYQQTPGQGLQFLFEYFSETQRNKGNFPGRFSGRQFSNSRSEMNVSTLELGDSALYLCASSLEARGGPVEQYFGPGTRLTVT.